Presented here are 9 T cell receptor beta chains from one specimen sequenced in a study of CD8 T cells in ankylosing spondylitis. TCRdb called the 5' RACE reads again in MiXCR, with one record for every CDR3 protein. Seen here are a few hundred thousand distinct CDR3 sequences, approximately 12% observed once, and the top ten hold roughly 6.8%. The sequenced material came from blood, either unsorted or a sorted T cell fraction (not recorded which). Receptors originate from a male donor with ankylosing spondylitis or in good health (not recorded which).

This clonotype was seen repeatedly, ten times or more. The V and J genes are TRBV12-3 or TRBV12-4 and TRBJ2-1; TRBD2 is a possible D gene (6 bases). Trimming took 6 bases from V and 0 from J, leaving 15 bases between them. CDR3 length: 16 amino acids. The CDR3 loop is CASRAPGLHSYNEQFF. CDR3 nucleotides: TGTGCCAGCAGAGCTCCGGGACTCCACTCCTACAATGAGCAGTTCTTC.

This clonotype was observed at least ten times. CDR3 region: CASSYRGGGDTQYF. CDR3 DNA sequence: TGTGCCAGCAGTTACCGCGGGGGGGGAGATACGCAGTATTTT. The J gene is TRBJ2-3, the V gene TRBV12-3 or TRBV12-4, with 9 bases fitting TRBD2. This CDR3 contains 14 residues. Losses at the gene ends were 4 bases for V and 5 bases for J; bases not matched to a gene: 4.

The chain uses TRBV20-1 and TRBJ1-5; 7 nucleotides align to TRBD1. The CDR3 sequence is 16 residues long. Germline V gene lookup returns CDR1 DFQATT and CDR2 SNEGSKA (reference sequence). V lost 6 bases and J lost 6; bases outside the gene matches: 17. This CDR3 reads CSAPSGKGALAQPQHF. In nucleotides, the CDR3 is TGCAGTGCCCCAAGTGGCAAGGGGGCCCTCGCTCAGCCCCAGCATTTT.

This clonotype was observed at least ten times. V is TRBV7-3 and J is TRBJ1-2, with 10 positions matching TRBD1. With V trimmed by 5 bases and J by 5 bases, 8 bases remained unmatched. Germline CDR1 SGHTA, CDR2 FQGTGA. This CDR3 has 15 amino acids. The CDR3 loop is CASSPIGGQGYGYTF. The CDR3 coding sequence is TGTGCCAGCAGCCCAATTGGGGGACAGGGGTATGGCTACACCTTC. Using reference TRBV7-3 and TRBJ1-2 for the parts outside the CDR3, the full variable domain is GAGVSQTPSNKVTEKGKYVELRCDPISGHTALYWYRQSLGQGPEFLIYFQGTGAADDSGLPNDRFFAVRPEGSVSTLKIQRTERGDSAVYLCASSPIGGQGYGYTFGSGTRLTVV.

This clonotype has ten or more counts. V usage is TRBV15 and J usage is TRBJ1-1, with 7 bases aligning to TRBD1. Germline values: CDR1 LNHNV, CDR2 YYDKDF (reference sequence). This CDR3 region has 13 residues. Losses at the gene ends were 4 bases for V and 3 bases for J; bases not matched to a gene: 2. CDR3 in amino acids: CATSTQGDTEAFF. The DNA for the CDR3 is TGTGCCACCAGCACTCAGGGGGACACTGAAGCTTTCTTT.

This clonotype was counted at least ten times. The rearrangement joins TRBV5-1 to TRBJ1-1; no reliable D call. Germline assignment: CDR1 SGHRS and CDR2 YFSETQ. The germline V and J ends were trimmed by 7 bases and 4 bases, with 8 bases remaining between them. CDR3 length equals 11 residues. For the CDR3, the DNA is TGCGCCAGCTCCCCCGGCACTGAAGCTTTCTTT. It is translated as CASSPGTEAFF.

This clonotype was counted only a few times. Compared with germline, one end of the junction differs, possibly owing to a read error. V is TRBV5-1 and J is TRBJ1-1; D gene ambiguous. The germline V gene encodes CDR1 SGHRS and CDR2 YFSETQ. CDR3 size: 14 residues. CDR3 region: CASSPQTRHTEAFF. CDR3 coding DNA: TGCGCTAGCAGCCCTCAGACGAGGCACACTGAAGCTTTCTTT. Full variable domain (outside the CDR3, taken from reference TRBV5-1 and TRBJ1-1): KAGVTQTPRYLIKTRGQQVTLSCSPISGHRSVSWYQQTPGQGLQFLFEYFSETQRNKGNFPGRFSGRQFSNSRSEMNVSTLELGDSALYLCASSPQTRHTEAFFGQGTRLTVV.

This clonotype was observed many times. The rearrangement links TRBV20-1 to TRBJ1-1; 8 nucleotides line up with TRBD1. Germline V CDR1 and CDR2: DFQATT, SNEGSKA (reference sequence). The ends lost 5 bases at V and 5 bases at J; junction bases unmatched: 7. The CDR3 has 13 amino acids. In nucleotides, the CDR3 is TGCAGTGCTGAAGGACAGGGAAGTACTGAAGCTTTCTTT. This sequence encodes CSAEGQGSTEAFF.

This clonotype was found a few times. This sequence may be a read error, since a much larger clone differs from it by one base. The CDR3 sequence: CSARVGGLLVGFTF. Written as DNA, the CDR3 is TGCAGCGCGCGTGTAGGGGGCCTTTTGGTTGGCTTCACCTTC. This chain uses TRBV29-1 with TRBJ1-2; 7 bases are shared with TRBD1. Germline-derived CDR1 and CDR2 are SQVTM and ANQGSEA. This CDR3 is 14 amino acids long.